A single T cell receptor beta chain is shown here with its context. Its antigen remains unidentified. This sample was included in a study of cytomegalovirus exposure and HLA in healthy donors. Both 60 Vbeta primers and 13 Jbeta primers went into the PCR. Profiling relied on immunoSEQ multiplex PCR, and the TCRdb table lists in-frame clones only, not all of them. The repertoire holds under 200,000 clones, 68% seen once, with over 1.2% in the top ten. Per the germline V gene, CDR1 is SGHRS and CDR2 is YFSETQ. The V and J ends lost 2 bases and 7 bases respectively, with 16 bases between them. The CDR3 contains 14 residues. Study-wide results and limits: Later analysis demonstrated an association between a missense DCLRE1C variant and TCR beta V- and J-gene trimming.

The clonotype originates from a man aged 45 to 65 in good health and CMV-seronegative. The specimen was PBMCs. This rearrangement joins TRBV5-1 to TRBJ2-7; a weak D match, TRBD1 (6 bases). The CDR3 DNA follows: TGCGCCAGCAGCTTTGGGGGCCCCGGTGGGGAGCAGTACTTC. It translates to CASSFGGPGGEQYF.